The 4 T cell receptor beta chains below come from one sample, sequenced in a study of T cell repertoires in cytomegalovirus infection. These receptors' antigens are unknown. TCRdb ran MiXCR on the reads and lists one entry per CDR3 protein. The sample has around 360,000 distinct CDR3 sequences; about 35% are singletons. Sequencing was performed on cultured PBMCs, taken from culture after CMV antigen stimulation. These receptors were taken from a human donor in good health (CMV status not recorded). Some clones in this sample may be carry-over from other donors' samples.

The J gene is TRBJ2-7, the V gene TRBV6-6; 11 positions agree with TRBD2. Unmatched junction bases numbered 3, after V lost 5 bases and J lost 6 bases. The CDR3 contains 13 residues. Germline V gene data show CDR1 as MNHNY and CDR2 as SVGAGI (reference sequence). Here the CDR3 reads CASSTSGSAEQYV. The CDR3 DNA reads as TGTGCCAGCAGTACTAGCGGGAGTGCCGAGCAGTACGTC.

The CDR3 region has the DNA TGTGCCAGCATGCAGAATGCCAGGGGGTCACCCCTCCACTTT. Its translation is CASMQNARGSPLHF. The chain has TRBV2 and TRBJ1-6, with TRBD1 matching over 7 bases. In germline, CDR1 is SNHLY, CDR2 FYNNEI. The CDR3 contains 14 residues. The V gene end was trimmed by 7 bases and the J gene end by 10 bases; junction bases not matched to a gene: 10.

Ten or more counts support this clonotype. This sequence joins TRBV7-2 and TRBJ2-3; no clear D gene. Between the trimmed V and J ends, which lost 5 bases and 4 bases, there was a span of 10 bases. Germline V gene data show CDR1 as SGHTA and CDR2 as FQGNSA. This CDR3 region has 13 residues. The CDR3 DNA follows: TGTGCCAGCAGCCAATCTCGGGCAGATACGCAGTATTTT. This gives the protein CASSQSRADTQYF. The variable domain in full, with the rest retrieved from reference TRBV7-2 and TRBJ2-3, is GAGVSQSPSNKVTEKGKDVELRCDPISGHTALYWYRQSLGQGLEFLIYFQGNSAPDKSGLPSDRFSAERTGGSVSTLTIQRTQQEDSAVYLCASSQSRADTQYFGPGTRLTVL.

This clonotype was detected a few times. The chain joins TRBV7-6 to TRBJ2-7; TRBD2 matches 12 bases. The CDR3 has 16 residues. The germline V gene has CDR1 SGHVS and CDR2 FNYEAQ. J lost 2 bases, V lost 4 bases, and 6 bases had no gene match. The CDR3 bases are TGTGCCAGCAGCTCCGGGACTAGCGGGCAACCCTACGAGCAGTACTTC. It is translated as CASSSGTSGQPYEQYF.